What follows are 19 T cell receptor beta chains derived from one specimen sequenced in a study of blood T cell repertoires in COVID-19. Only in-frame clones appear in the TCRdb table, and some are missing; sequencing was by immunoSEQ multiplex PCR. The sample carries 100,000 to 120,000 clones, around 89% recorded once. Sequencing used peripheral blood. These receptors all come from a woman aged 45 to 65 with acute or convalescent COVID-19.

The chain has TRBV18 and TRBJ1-1; possible D gene TRBD1, 5 bases. CDR1 and CDR2 (germline): KGHSH, LQKENI. The V and J ends lost 1 base and 3 bases respectively, with 12 bases between them. The CDR3 runs 15 residues. CDR3: CASSPQGRIDTEAFF. The CDR3 nucleotides read TGTGCCAGCTCACCACAGGGGCGGATAGACACTGAAGCTTTCTTT.

The CDR3 DNA reads TGCAGCGTTGACAGAAGCACTGAAGCTTTCTTT. Its protein product is CSVDRSTEAFF. The chain joins TRBV29-1 to TRBJ1-1, with D unresolved. CDR1 is SQVTM and CDR2 is ANQGSEA in the germline V gene. Trimming removed 3 bases at V and 4 bases at J, with 6 bases between. The CDR3 has 11 amino acids.

This sequence joins TRBV3-1 (or the pseudogene TRBV3-2) and TRBJ1-1, with D maybe TRBD1 (5 bases). Per germline, CDR1 LGHDT and CDR2 YNNKEL (reference sequence). This CDR3 region has 15 residues. V shed 3 bases and J shed 1 base, with 12 bases lying between them. The CDR3 here is CASSQSDRWNTEAFF. In DNA form, the CDR3 reads TGTGCCAGCAGCCAGTCCGACAGATGGAACACTGAAGCTTTCTTT.

V is TRBV14 and J is TRBJ2-7; 8 nucleotides align to TRBD1. Germline lookup yields CDR1 SGHDN and CDR2 FVKESK. The CDR3 has 16 amino acids. Trimming removed 4 bases from V and 1 base from J; junction bases left unmatched: 9. CDR3 bases: TGTGCCAGCAGCCTCCGGAAGACAGGGGTTTCCTACGAGCAGTACTTC. This codes for CASSLRKTGVSYEQYF.

The chain joins TRBV19 to TRBJ2-3; a weak D match, TRBD2 (5 bases). The CDR3 covers 12 residues. Trimming pared 5 bases from V and 5 bases from J, leaving 8 bases between. Germline-derived CDR1 and CDR2 are LNHDA and SQIVND (reference sequence). The CDR3 DNA follows: TGTGCCAGTAGTGGCAGCGGAGATACGCAGTATTTT. Translation gives CASSGSGDTQYF.

This clone was counted between two and nine times. The J gene is TRBJ1-2, the V gene TRBV3-1 (or the pseudogene TRBV3-2); TRBD1 aligns across 7 bases. V lost 2 bases, J lost 3 bases, and 3 bases stayed unmatched. CDR1 LGHDT and CDR2 YNNKEL come from the germline V gene (reference sequence). There are 14 residues in the CDR3. Written as DNA, the CDR3 is TGTGCCAGCAGCCAACTCGACAGGGACTATGGCTACACCTTC. This codes for CASSQLDRDYGYTF.

The rearrangement links TRBV29-1 to TRBJ2-5, with TRBD2 matching 7 bases. CDR1 and CDR2 from the germline V gene are SQVTM and ANQGSEA. This CDR3 region has 15 residues. Trimming removed 3 bases from V and 5 bases from J; junction bases left unmatched: 12. For the CDR3, the DNA is TGCAGCGTTGAGGTCCTAGCGGCCCCTGATGAGACCCAGTACTTC. Translation: CSVEVLAAPDETQYF.

The chain recombines TRBV19 with TRBJ1-1; D unresolved. The germline V gene has CDR1 LNHDA and CDR2 SQIVND (reference sequence). Deletions cut 2 bases from V and 0 bases from J, with 10 bases between. This CDR3 is built from 15 residues. The CDR3 DNA is TGTGCCAGTAGTATATACACAATCATGAACACTGAAGCTTTCTTT. Amino acids: CASSIYTIMNTEAFF.

This chain connects TRBV7-9 to TRBJ1-2; 9 bases agree with TRBD1. This CDR3 is 15 amino acids long. Germline CDR1 reads SEHNR; CDR2 reads FQNEAQ (reference sequence). Trimming cost V 7 bases and J 2 bases; bases outside gene matches: 8. The CDR3 spells CASTPWDRANYGYTF. CDR3 DNA sequence: TGTGCCAGCACCCCCTGGGACAGGGCGAACTATGGCTACACCTTC.

The chain links TRBV7-2 to TRBJ2-2; the match to TRBD2 covers 9 bases. This CDR3 has 15 residues. Germline-derived CDR1 and CDR2 are SGHTA and FQGNSA. The ends lost 6 bases at V and 3 bases at J; junction bases unmatched: 5. The CDR3 DNA reads TGTGCCAGCAGTATTGTAGCGGGAGACACCGGGGAGCTGTTTTTT. Translating gives CASSIVAGDTGELFF.

The gene calls are TRBV7-9 and TRBJ2-5; 7 bases match TRBD2. Germline V gives CDR1 SEHNR, CDR2 FQNEAQ (reference sequence). With 3 bases clipped from V and 5 bases from J, the junction kept 6 bases outside the gene matches. The CDR3 has 14 residues. In DNA form, the CDR3 reads TGTGCCAGCAGCTTGGGAGGGCCTAGGGAGACCCAGTACTTC. It yields the protein CASSLGGPRETQYF.

The chain combines TRBV7-2 with TRBJ1-1; D not certain. The germline V gene has CDR1 SGHTA and CDR2 FQGNSA. V gave up 7 bases and J gave up 9 bases, with 9 bases separating them. The CDR3 covers 10 residues. CDR3 sequence reads: CASIAQKAFF. The CDR3 region has the DNA TGTGCCAGCATTGCACAGAAAGCTTTCTTT.

The chain employs TRBV9 and TRBJ2-6, with D maybe TRBD2 (6 bases). Trimming removed 4 bases from V and 0 bases from J, with 17 bases in between. Germline values: CDR1 SGDLS, CDR2 YYNGEE. The CDR3 is made up of 18 amino acids. The CDR3 region has the DNA TGTGCCAGCAGCCTCCGGGGGTCGCTGCCCTCTGGGGCCAACGTCCTGACTTTC. This sequence encodes CASSLRGSLPSGANVLTF.

This clone has only one observation. This chain uses TRBV10-3 with TRBJ1-5; 9 bases match TRBD1. The CDR3 is 13 amino acids. V was pared by 9 bases and J by 6 bases, with 6 bases of the junction left unmatched. Germline lookup yields CDR1 ENHRY and CDR2 SYGVKD. This CDR3 reads CAMGDREGQPQHF. The CDR3 DNA sequence: TGTGCCATGGGGGACAGGGAAGGTCAGCCCCAGCATTTT.

This chain connects TRBV29-1 to TRBJ1-2; 7 bases fit TRBD1. J was trimmed by 8 bases and V by 7 bases; bases with no gene match: 13. This CDR3 spans 13 amino acids. In germline, CDR1 is SQVTM, CDR2 ANQGSEA. The chain's CDR3 is CSAEGGGARGYTF. CDR3 nucleotides: TGCAGCGCCGAAGGAGGGGGCGCGAGGGGCTACACCTTC.

This clone turned up a few times. The rearrangement joins TRBV3-1 (or the pseudogene TRBV3-2) to TRBJ2-3, with 13 bases that match TRBD2. CDR1 and CDR2 from the germline V gene are LGHDT and YNNKEL (reference sequence). This CDR3 region has 17 residues. V trimming: 4 bases; J trimming: 2 bases; junction bases outside the gene matches: 6. The CDR3 DNA follows: TGTGCCAGCAGCCGCGGACTAGCGGGAGAAGTCACAGATACGCAGTATTTT. It yields the protein CASSRGLAGEVTDTQYF.

This sequence joins TRBV7-9 and TRBJ2-3, with TRBD2 matching 8 bases. Germline V gives CDR1 SEHNR, CDR2 FQNEAQ (reference sequence). The ends lost 2 bases at V and 0 bases at J; junction bases unmatched: 4. This CDR3 region has 16 residues. DNA of the CDR3: TGTGCCAGCAGCTTAACCCTAGCGGGTAGCACAGATACGCAGTATTTT. Its translation is CASSLTLAGSTDTQYF. Supplemented by reference TRBV7-9 and TRBJ2-3, the full variable domain reads DTGVSQNPRHKITKRGQNVTFRCDPISEHNRLYWYRQTLGQGPEFLTYFQNEAQLEKSRLLSDRFSAERPKGSFSTLEIQRTEQGDSAMYLCASSLTLAGSTDTQYFGPGTRLTVL.

This clone was seen only once. The chain is built from TRBV7-2 and TRBJ1-2; no firm D call. Trimming cost V 1 base and J 7 bases, with 10 bases left between them. The CDR3 extends over 13 amino acids. From germline, CDR1 is SGHTA and CDR2 FQGNSA. This chain's CDR3 is CASSLDRLSGYTF. Here the CDR3 DNA reads TGTGCCAGCAGCTTAGACCGACTAAGTGGCTACACCTTC.

The chain has TRBV6-5 and TRBJ1-6; D uncertain. Germline V gene data show CDR1 as MNHEY and CDR2 as SVGAGI. The length of the CDR3 is 12 residues. Trimming shortened V by 11 bases and J by 8 bases, and 13 bases separated the two germline ends. CDR3 loop: CAVRDADSPLHF. The CDR3 DNA reads TGTGCCGTCCGTGACGCGGATTCACCCCTCCACTTT.